The 27 T cell receptor beta chains presented below share a single source sample, sequenced in a study of Tregs in tolerant kidney transplant recipients. Mixed chimerism was transient after nonmyeloablative marrow transplants from related graft donors. This table comes from immunoSEQ multiplex PCR, and its TCRdb copy is limited to in-frame clones, with some not included. Recorded for this sample: under 35,000 clones. The sample in question was CD4+ T cells from blood (PBMCs), obtained 24 months after the transplant. These receptors came from a human patient who received a combined kidney and bone marrow transplant. Some of the T cells may derive from the graft donor.

A remark on this clone: The observed sequence ends 3 residues before the CDR3 terminus, with the missing tail filled in from the germline J gene. The rearrangement uses TRBV20-1 and TRBJ1-6; maybe TRBD1 (5 bases). The CDR3 sequence is 17 residues long. Per germline, CDR1 DFQATT and CDR2 SNEGSKA (reference sequence). The ends were cut back, 1 base at V and 0 bases at J, with 13 bases in the middle. The CDR3: CSARVQGLSSYNSPLHF. CDR3 bases read: TGCAGTGCTAGAGTCCAGGGCCTTAGCTCCTATAATTCACCC.

As concerns this clone: The DNA ends 3 residues before the CDR3 does, and the rest of the CDR3 is filled in from the germline J gene. The chain recombines TRBV27 with TRBJ2-7, with TRBD2 matching over 13 bases. The CDR3 sequence is 19 residues long. V shed 6 bases, J shed 3 bases, and the junction held 17 bases outside the gene matches. The V gene's germline CDR1 is MNHEY and CDR2 SMNVEV (reference sequence). The CDR3 DNA, read in part, is TGTGCCAGCAGAACCGGGACTAGCGGGATAGGGGGGCCACTCTACGAG. As protein: CASRTGTSGIGGPLYE. The full CDR3 protein is CASRTGTSGIGGPLYEQYF.

As concerns this clone: The read falls 3 residues short of the CDR3 end, and the missing part is taken from the germline J gene. The rearrangement uses TRBV29-1 and TRBJ1-1; D perhaps matches TRBD1 (5 bases). The germline V gene has CDR1 SQVTM and CDR2 ANQGSEA. The CDR3 loop spans 13 amino acids. V was cut by 6 bases and J by 1 base, with 12 bases left in between. The CDR3: CSVATDPNTEAFF. The CDR3 DNA, read in part, is TGCAGCGTGGCGACAGACCCGAACACTGAA.

The CDR3 reads CASRNLEKLFF. CDR3 DNA, as far as it was read: TGTGCCAGCAGGAACTTAGAAAAA. V is TRBV12-3 or TRBV12-4 and J is TRBJ1-4, with D uncertain. Read coverage stops 3 residues before the CDR3 terminus; the germline J gene supplies the remainder. V lost 6 bases and J lost 8, with 7 bases in between. The CDR3 is made up of 11 amino acids.

On this clone: The read halts 3 residues ahead of the CDR3 end, with the missing end drawn from the germline J gene. The chain employs TRBV18 and TRBJ2-3, with D perhaps matching TRBD1 (5 bases). There are 14 residues in the CDR3. Germline V gene lookup returns CDR1 KGHSH and CDR2 LQKENI. Trimming took off 5 bases at V and 4 bases at J, with 13 bases between the two ends. Incomplete CDR3 DNA: TGTGCCAGCTCATCTGTGACAGAATCAGATACG. It yields the protein CASSSVTESDT. The complete CDR3 reads CASSSVTESDTQYF.

In the case of this clone: The CDR3 extends 3 residues past the end of the read, so its final part is completed from the germline J gene. The chain has TRBV6-1 and TRBJ2-7; 12 bases line up with TRBD1. This CDR3 region has 16 residues. Germline CDR1 reads MNHNS; CDR2 reads SASEGT. The trim removed 4 bases at V and 3 bases at J, leaving 7 bases unmatched. CDR3 residues: CASSATGTGGNYEQYF. The DNA read from the CDR3 is TGTGCCAGCAGTGCCACCGGGACAGGGGGCAACTACGAG.

With respect to this clone: The CDR3 extends 3 residues past the end of the read, so its final part is completed from the germline J gene. The rearrangement links TRBV7-2 to TRBJ1-5, with 9 bases aligning to TRBD1. This CDR3 is 15 amino acids long. The junction had 4 bases not matched to a gene; V was cut back by 6 bases and J by 1 base. CDR1 is SGHTA and CDR2 is FQGNSA in the germline V gene. The sequenced part of the CDR3 DNA is TGTGCCAGCAGACGACAGGGGGGAAGCAATCAGCCC. It specifies CASRRQGGSNQP. The full CDR3 sequence reads CASRRQGGSNQPQHF.

About this clone itself: The read gets to within 3 residues of the CDR3 end, and the germline J gene fills in the rest. The rearrangement uses TRBV4-2 and TRBJ2-1; 13 bases line up with TRBD2. From germline, CDR1 is LGHNA and CDR2 YNFKEQ. The trim removed 1 base at V and 7 bases at J, leaving 7 bases unmatched. The CDR3 is 17 residues long. The part of the CDR3 DNA that was read is TGTGCCAGCAGCCAAGTTTATCAGACTAGCGGGAGGAATGAG. It translates to CASSQVYQTSGRNE. The entire CDR3 protein is CASSQVYQTSGRNEQFF.

With respect to this clone: The read falls 3 residues short of the CDR3 end, and the missing part is taken from the germline J gene. The chain links TRBV5-1 to TRBJ1-4; maybe TRBD1 (5 bases). Between the trimmed V and J ends, which lost 0 bases and 0 bases, there was a span of 9 bases. The CDR3 spans 16 residues. CDR1 and CDR2 (germline): SGHRS, YFSETQ. The DNA read from the CDR3 is TGCGCCAGCAGCTTGGAAACAGGAGCAACTAATGAAAAA. Its protein product is CASSLETGATNEK. Given in full, the CDR3 is CASSLETGATNEKLFF.

This clone is classed as medium-sized by frequency. The observed sequence ends 3 residues before the CDR3 terminus, with the missing tail filled in from the germline J gene. The rearrangement uses TRBV5-5 and TRBJ1-2; 10 bases fit TRBD1. The CDR3 sequence is 14 residues long. The germline V gene encodes CDR1 SGHKS and CDR2 YYEKEE (reference sequence). The CDR3 region is CASSPAGTGAGYTF. CDR3 DNA (partial): TGTGCCAGCAGCCCCGCCGGGACAGGGGCCGGC.

Worth noting for this clone: The sequence runs out 3 residues before the end of the CDR3; the remainder is reconstructed from the germline J gene. The genes are TRBV30 and TRBJ1-4; D unresolved. The CDR3 consists of 13 residues. V lost 0 bases, J lost 8 bases, and 10 bases lay in between. CDR1 and CDR2 (germline): GTSNPN, SVGIG (reference sequence). The part of the CDR3 DNA that was read is TGTGCCTGGAGTGTAAACAGCGGCGAAAAA. As protein: CAWSVNSGEK. Given in full, the CDR3 is CAWSVNSGEKLFF.

A remark on this clone: The read terminates 3 residues ahead of where the CDR3 ends, so the germline J gene completes it. V and J are TRBV5-5 and TRBJ1-3; 10 bases fit TRBD1. The CDR3 has 15 residues. The J segment lost 6 bases and the V segment lost 5 bases, leaving 8 bases of the junction unmatched. CDR1 is SGHKS, CDR2 YYEKEE, per germline (reference sequence). CDR3 loop: CASRVYGTGVNTIYF. The CDR3 DNA, read in part, is TGTGCCAGCAGGGTCTACGGGACAGGGGTAAACACC.

Points on this clone: The read ends 3 residues before the CDR3 terminus; that terminus is restored from the germline J gene. The rearrangement joins TRBV5-1 to TRBJ2-5; TRBD1 matches 10 bases. The CDR3 loop spans 14 amino acids. Germline V gene sequence: CDR1 SGHRS, CDR2 YFSETQ. V lost 4 bases to trimming and J lost 5 bases; unmatched junction nucleotides: 5. This chain's CDR3 is CASSPGQGIETQYF. CDR3 DNA (partial): TGCGCCAGCAGCCCGGGACAGGGGATCGAGACC.

Details on this clone: The sequenced fragment ends 3 residues before the CDR3 boundary, so the rest is inferred from the germline J gene. The chain links TRBV20-1 to TRBJ1-1; TRBD1 matches 9 bases. Per the germline V gene, CDR1 is DFQATT and CDR2 is SNEGSKA (reference sequence). V shed 6 bases and J 1 base; nucleotides not matched to a gene: 6. This CDR3 has 14 residues. CDR3 region: CSARTGVANTEAFF. CDR3 bases read: TGCAGTGCGCGGACAGGGGTCGCGAACACTGAA.

With respect to this clone: Sequencing ends 3 residues short of the CDR3 end; the germline J gene provides the rest. V usage is TRBV20-1 and J usage is TRBJ1-5; TRBD1 matches 7 bases. The CDR3 contains 15 residues. Unmatched junction bases numbered 7, after V lost 3 bases and J lost 2 bases. Per the germline V gene, CDR1 is DFQATT and CDR2 is SNEGSKA (reference sequence). The sequenced CDR3 bases are TGCAGTGCTAGTGACCGGGACAGTGGCAATCAGCCC. Protein product: CSASDRDSGNQP. The full CDR3 sequence reads CSASDRDSGNQPQHF.

Points on this clone: The CDR3 end lies 3 residues beyond the end of the read and is filled in from the germline J gene. The chain joins TRBV5-5 to TRBJ2-7, with 7 bases identical to TRBD2. CDR1 and CDR2 (germline): SGHKS, YYEKEE (reference sequence). Losses at the gene ends were 2 bases for V and 1 base for J; bases not matched to a gene: 6. This CDR3 has 15 residues. CDR3 bases read: TGTGCCAGCAGCTTTGCGGGAGCTCTGTCCTACGAG. Its protein product is CASSFAGALSYE. The entire CDR3 protein is CASSFAGALSYEQYF.

Turning to this clone: The read stops 3 residues short of the end of the CDR3; the missing end is completed from the germline J gene. This chain joins TRBV5-6 and TRBJ1-2, with D unresolved. Germline values: CDR1 SGHDT, CDR2 YYEEEE. The CDR3 is 13 residues long. The V gene lost 2 bases and the J gene lost 4 bases, with 9 bases spanning the gap. CDR3 bases read: TGTGCCAGCAGCTTTTCTGGCCTCTATGGC. This gives the protein CASSFSGLYG. In full, the CDR3 reads CASSFSGLYGYTF.

With respect to this clone: The read terminates 3 residues before the CDR3 end, so the remaining end is supplied by the germline J gene. The rearrangement uses TRBV2 and TRBJ2-3; a possible D gene is TRBD2 (5 bases). Germline CDR1 SNHLY, CDR2 FYNNEI. V was pared by 9 bases and J by 3 bases, with 16 bases between. The length of the CDR3 is 14 residues. The CDR3 here is CASHRTFETDTQYF. The covered CDR3 bases are TGTGCCAGTCACCGGACTTTCGAAACAGATACG.

Notes on this clone: The sequence runs out 3 residues before the end of the CDR3; the remainder is reconstructed from the germline J gene. The chain is built from TRBV18 and TRBJ2-7; possible D gene TRBD2, 6 bases. The CDR3 length is 15 residues. Per the germline V gene, CDR1 is KGHSH and CDR2 is LQKENI. Trimming left V 5 bases short and J 4 bases short, with 18 bases between. The CDR3 bases that were read are TGTGCCAGCTCAGAAGACAGCAGTGGGAGGTACGAG. This encodes CASSEDSSGRYE. The entire CDR3 is CASSEDSSGRYEQYF.

In regard to this clone: Sequencing ends 3 residues short of the CDR3 end; the germline J gene provides the rest. The V gene is TRBV19, the J gene TRBJ1-1; 7 bases are a match to TRBD1. Germline V gene lookup returns CDR1 LNHDA and CDR2 SQIVND (reference sequence). The CDR3 sequence is 13 residues long. The V segment lost 5 bases and the J segment 6 bases; nucleotides outside the gene matches: 6. CDR3 in amino acids: CASSVQGQSEAFF. The part of the CDR3 DNA that was read is TGTGCCAGTAGTGTGCAGGGACAGTCTGAA.

About this clone itself: The read gets to within 3 residues of the CDR3 end, and the germline J gene fills in the rest. The V call is TRBV7-6, the J call TRBJ1-5; D may be TRBD1 (5 bases). Trimming took off 3 bases at V and 6 bases at J, with 9 bases between the two ends. CDR1 and CDR2 (germline): SGHVS, FNYEAQ. This CDR3 has 13 amino acids. The CDR3 is CASSFSGFQPQHF. CDR3 DNA (partial): TGTGCCAGCAGCTTCTCAGGGTTTCAGCCC.

As to this clone: The CDR3 goes on 3 residues after the read ends, and that part is filled in from the germline J gene. The rearrangement joins TRBV4-1 to TRBJ2-5, with 12 bases aligning to TRBD2. The J segment lost 4 bases and the V segment lost 4 bases, leaving 10 bases of the junction unmatched. Germline CDR1 and CDR2: MGHRA and YSYEKL. The CDR3 contains 17 residues. The CDR3 protein is CASSPHPETSGRETQYF. The CDR3 bases that were read are TGCGCCAGCAGCCCCCACCCCGAGACTAGCGGGAGAGAGACC.

A word on this clone: The CDR3 end falls 3 residues outside the read, so it is completed with the germline J gene. The chain couples TRBV7-9 to TRBJ2-2; TRBD1 matches 8 bases. The CDR3 has 15 amino acids. Germline V lookup: CDR1 SEHNR, CDR2 FQNEAQ (reference sequence). The ends lost 3 bases at V and 4 bases at J; junction bases unmatched: 4. CDR3 DNA (partial): TGTGCCAGCAGCTTCGACAGGGGTGGCACCGGGGAG. Translated: CASSFDRGGTGE. The full CDR3 is CASSFDRGGTGELFF.

About this clone: Read coverage stops 3 residues before the CDR3 terminus; the germline J gene supplies the remainder. The chain couples TRBV5-1 to TRBJ2-1; 9 bases map to TRBD2. V shed 0 bases and J 2 bases; nucleotides not matched to a gene: 6. Germline CDR1 reads SGHRS; CDR2 reads YFSETQ. This CDR3 is 17 amino acids long. The CDR3 protein is CASSLEGTSYAYNEQFF. CDR3 DNA (partial): TGCGCCAGCAGCTTGGAAGGGACTAGCTATGCCTACAATGAG. Looking up the rest from reference TRBV5-1 and TRBJ2-1 gives the full variable domain: KAGVTQTPRYLIKTRGQQVTLSCSPISGHRSVSWYQQTPGQGLQFLFEYFSETQRNKGNFPGRFSGRQFSNSRSEMNVSTLELGDSALYLCASSLEGTSYAYNEQFFGPGTRLTVL.

Details on this clone: The DNA ends 3 residues before the CDR3 does, and the rest of the CDR3 is filled in from the germline J gene. This chain joins TRBV7-9 and TRBJ2-7; D is possibly TRBD1 (7 bases). This CDR3 comprises 15 residues. V lost 1 base and J 3 bases, leaving 13 bases between the germline ends. Germline lookup yields CDR1 SEHNR and CDR2 FQNEAQ (reference sequence). The CDR3 reads CASSLGGDSNYEQYF. The sequenced CDR3 bases are TGTGCCAGCAGCTTAGGGGGGGACAGCAACTACGAG.

Worth noting for this clone: The read ends 3 residues before the CDR3 terminus; that terminus is restored from the germline J gene. The V call is TRBV5-4, the J call TRBJ2-5; tentative D call: TRBD1 (6 bases). This CDR3 has 15 residues. Germline assignment: CDR1 SGHNT and CDR2 YYREEE (reference sequence). V shed 2 bases and J shed 1 base, with 12 bases lying between them. The covered CDR3 bases are TGTGCCAGCAGCTTCAGACAGGTGCGCCAAGAGACC. Protein: CASSFRQVRQET. The entire CDR3 sequence reads CASSFRQVRQETQYF.

On this clone: The CDR3 end is not reached by the read, which stops 3 residues before it; the germline J gene fills it in. The chain has TRBV7-9 and TRBJ1-2; no clear D gene. Trimming cost V 1 base and J 2 bases, with 5 bases left between them. This CDR3 is 13 amino acids long. Per the germline V gene, CDR1 is SEHNR and CDR2 is FQNEAQ (reference sequence). The part of the CDR3 DNA that was read is TGTGCCAGCAGCTTAGGCGAAAACTATGGC. This sequence encodes CASSLGENYG. The full CDR3 protein is CASSLGENYGYTF.